These 24 T cell receptor beta chains share one sample of origin, sequenced in a study of T-cell memory formation after mild COVID-19. TCRdb ran MiXCR on the 5' RACE reads and lists one entry per CDR3 protein. In the table there are more than 250,000 distinct CDR3 sequences, roughly a sixth of which are singletons. What was sequenced was PBMCs or a T cell subset sorted from them (not recorded which). The receptors here all came from a young man who had mild COVID-19 (a few samples of this study predate the infection). Cell type and time point are not known.

The rearrangement uses TRBV29-1 and TRBJ1-2, with D tentatively TRBD1 (5 bases). This CDR3 spans 12 amino acids. Trimming shortened V by 0 bases and J by 4 bases, and 6 bases separated the two germline ends. In germline, CDR1 is SQVTM, CDR2 ANQGSEA. The DNA for the CDR3 is TGCAGCGTTGAAGAAGGGGTCTATGGCTACACCTTC. It yields the protein CSVEEGVYGYTF.

This clonotype has just a few counts. This chain connects TRBV7-8 to TRBJ2-7; 7 bases agree with TRBD2. The germline V gene encodes CDR1 SGHVS and CDR2 FQNEAQ. The trim removed 4 bases at V and 3 bases at J, leaving 6 bases unmatched. This CDR3 is 14 amino acids long. The CDR3 DNA reads as TGTGCCAGCAGCTCCAGCGGGGCCCGCTACGAGCAGTACGTC. Translating it yields CASSSSGARYEQYV.

This clonotype was seen only a few times. The chain couples TRBV6-6 to TRBJ1-1; D remains unclear. CDR1 is MNHNY, CDR2 SVGAGI, per germline (reference sequence). V was trimmed by 0 bases and J by 4 bases, leaving 6 bases between them. The CDR3 has 13 amino acids. The CDR3 DNA follows: TGTGCCAGCAGTTACTCGAGGGCCACTGAAGCTTTCTTT. It is translated as CASSYSRATEAFF.

V gene TRBV7-9 combines with J gene TRBJ2-4; D is possibly TRBD2 (6 bases). CDR1 and CDR2 from the germline V gene are SEHNR and FQNEAQ (reference sequence). The V end lost 5 bases, the J end lost 0 bases, and 17 bases lay between the germline ends. The CDR3 has 17 amino acids. The CDR3 sequence is CASSPVGGAEAKNIQYF. The CDR3 DNA sequence: TGTGCCAGCAGCCCCGTCGGCGGGGCTGAAGCCAAAAACATTCAGTACTTC.

There are many counts of this clonotype. V usage is TRBV12-3 or TRBV12-4 and J usage is TRBJ2-1; 7 positions match TRBD1. CDR3 length: 14 residues. V gave up 6 bases and J gave up 5 bases; unmatched junction bases: 7. The DNA of the CDR3 is TGTGCCAGCAGGACGGGACAGAGTGACAATGAGCAGTTCTTC. It yields the protein CASRTGQSDNEQFF.

In this sample, this clonotype turned up many times. J is TRBJ2-6 and V is TRBV5-1; TRBD1 is a possible D gene (5 bases). The CDR3 length is 15 residues. The germline CDR1 and CDR2 sequences are SGHRS and YFSETQ. Trimming left V 1 base short and J 2 bases short, with 7 bases between. This chain's CDR3 is CASSLIGAGANVLTF. CDR3 nucleotides: TGCGCCAGCAGCTTGATAGGGGCTGGGGCCAACGTCCTGACTTTC.

This clonotype was detected a few times. The chain links TRBV6-6 to TRBJ1-5; 7 bases map to TRBD1. CDR3 length: 17 residues. Trimming cost V 7 bases and J 5 bases; bases outside gene matches: 17. Germline values: CDR1 MNHNY, CDR2 SVGAGI (reference sequence). CDR3 sequence reads: CASTNQGVGVRHQPQHF. The CDR3 region has the DNA TGTGCCAGCACCAACCAGGGGGTGGGGGTGAGGCATCAGCCCCAGCATTTT.

The genes are TRBV6-5 and TRBJ2-7; 10 nucleotides align to TRBD1. This CDR3 contains 15 residues. The J segment lost 2 bases and the V segment lost 5 bases, leaving 6 bases of the junction unmatched. Per the germline V gene, CDR1 is MNHEY and CDR2 is SVGAGI. The DNA of the CDR3 is TGTGCCAGCAGTGTTTCCGGGACAGGGGCCTACGAGCAGTACTTC. It is translated as CASSVSGTGAYEQYF.

This clonotype was picked up many times. The genes are TRBV7-3 and TRBJ2-2; a weak D match, TRBD1 (5 bases). CDR1 and CDR2 from the germline V gene are SGHTA and FQGTGA. V was shortened by 5 bases and J by 1 base, with 11 bases between the two germline ends. CDR3 length equals 15 residues. This CDR3 reads CASSRTPLNTGELFF. CDR3 in DNA: TGTGCCAGCAGCCGGACACCGTTGAACACCGGGGAGCTGTTTTTT.

The chain carries TRBV12-3 or TRBV12-4 and TRBJ2-1; 8 bases line up with TRBD1. J was trimmed by 3 bases and V by 3 bases; bases with no gene match: 1. The CDR3 has 14 residues. The CDR3 loop is CASSFGTGYNEQFF. The CDR3 coding sequence is TGTGCCAGCAGTTTTGGGACAGGCTACAATGAGCAGTTCTTC.

In its sample, this clonotype was seen a few times. This chain links TRBV11-2 with TRBJ1-2; the D gene is possibly TRBD1 (5 bases). This CDR3 has 13 amino acids. Trimming removed 4 bases from V and 7 bases from J, with 13 bases in between. In germline, CDR1 is SGHAT, CDR2 FQNNGV. The chain's CDR3 is CASSYSGGGGYTF. Here the CDR3 DNA reads TGTGCCAGCAGCTACTCCGGGGGGGGTGGCTACACCTTC.

This clonotype has only a few counts. This chain joins TRBV5-4 and TRBJ1-2, with a weak D call TRBD1 (6 bases). V shed 4 bases and J shed 12 bases, with 13 bases lying between them. Germline CDR1 reads SGHNT; CDR2 reads YYREEE (reference sequence). The CDR3 extends over 11 amino acids. CDR3 loop: CASSTGTTDTF. The CDR3 DNA reads as TGTGCCAGCAGCACCGGGACAACCGACACCTTC. The whole variable domain, filled in from reference TRBV5-4 and TRBJ1-2, reads ETGVTQSPTHLIKTRGQQVTLRCSSQSGHNTVSWYQQALGQGPQFIFQYYREEENGRGNFPPRFSGLQFPNYSSELNVNALELDDSALYLCASSTGTTDTFGSGTRLTVV.

This clonotype was found many times. V is TRBV5-1 and J is TRBJ2-5; a weak D match, TRBD2 (5 bases). The CDR3 sequence is 13 residues long. CDR1 is SGHRS and CDR2 is YFSETQ in the germline V gene. Trimming left V 2 bases short and J 5 bases short, with 10 bases between. CDR3 amino acids: CASSFTGLETQYF. The CDR3 DNA reads as TGCGCCAGCAGCTTTACGGGGTTGGAGACCCAGTACTTC.

The chain couples TRBV20-1 to TRBJ2-7; perhaps D is TRBD1 or TRBD2 (6 bases each). Per the germline V gene, CDR1 is DFQATT and CDR2 is SNEGSKA (reference sequence). V was shortened by 2 bases and J by 6 bases, with 17 bases between the two germline ends. This CDR3 contains 14 residues. The chain's CDR3 is CSARLGWGAGEQYV. In nucleotides, the CDR3 is TGCAGTGCTAGACTCGGATGGGGGGCGGGCGAGCAGTACGTC.

The table lists this clonotype with a few counts. The chain joins TRBV9 to TRBJ1-1, with D unresolved. The CDR3 totals 8 residues. V gave up 8 bases and J gave up 7 bases, with 3 bases separating them. Germline lookup yields CDR1 SGDLS and CDR2 YYNGEE. The CDR3 region has the DNA TGTGCCAGTCGTGAAGCTTTCTTT. Translated: CASREAFF. The variable domain in full, completed from reference TRBV9 and TRBJ1-1, reads DSGVTQTPKHLITATGQRVTLRCSPRSGDLSVYWYQQSLDQGLQFLIQYYNGEERAKGNILERFSAQQFPDLHSELNLSSLELGDSALYFCASREAFFGQGTRLTVV.

This clonotype has a handful of counts. The rearrangement joins TRBV5-1 to TRBJ2-1, with 10 bases fitting TRBD1. V shed 3 bases, J shed 4 bases, and the junction held 4 bases outside the gene matches. Germline-derived CDR1 and CDR2 are SGHRS and YFSETQ. CDR3 length: 15 residues. The CDR3 DNA reads as TGCGCCAGCAGCTCGTTGGGACAGGGGTACAATGAGCAGTTCTTC. Translated, it gives CASSSLGQGYNEQFF.

The V and J genes are TRBV29-1 and TRBJ1-4; D unclear. This CDR3 contains 13 residues. Trimming left V 4 bases short and J 11 bases short, with 17 bases between. Germline CDR1 SQVTM, CDR2 ANQGSEA. CDR3 bases: TGCAGCGTTGCATTACCCTTGGTGGGGAAACTGTTTTTT. The encoded protein is CSVALPLVGKLFF.

The V and J genes are TRBV27 and TRBJ2-7, with TRBD1 matching over 11 bases. Trimming removed 10 bases from V and 5 bases from J; junction bases left unmatched: 13. CDR1 MNHEY and CDR2 SMNVEV come from the germline V gene (reference sequence). The CDR3 sequence is 15 residues long. CDR3 protein: CATLEPGQGDHEQYF. The CDR3 nucleotides are TGTGCCACCTTAGAACCGGGACAGGGGGACCACGAGCAGTACTTC.

This clonotype was detected only a few times. V and J are TRBV5-6 and TRBJ1-6; 8 bases match TRBD1. The ends lost 5 bases at V and 7 bases at J; junction bases unmatched: 11. This CDR3 has 16 residues. Germline V lookup: CDR1 SGHDT, CDR2 YYEEEE. CDR3 sequence reads: CASSSLGQGANSPLHF. For the CDR3, the DNA is TGTGCCAGCAGTTCCCTCGGACAGGGAGCCAATTCACCCCTCCACTTT.

This clonotype was seen a few times. The chain combines TRBV10-2 with TRBJ1-1, with TRBD1 matching over 7 bases. The CDR3 spans 12 residues. V gave up 7 bases and J gave up 8 bases; unmatched junction bases: 7. CDR1 and CDR2 from the germline V gene are WSHSY and SAAADI. In DNA, the CDR3 is TGCGCCAGCACGGACAGGCGGGGAGAAGCTTTCTTT. Protein: CASTDRRGEAFF.

The chain employs TRBV9 and TRBJ2-1; D call uncertain. V lost 0 bases and J lost 6, with 7 bases in between. This CDR3 contains 13 residues. Germline V gives CDR1 SGDLS, CDR2 YYNGEE. This CDR3 reads CASSVDLGNEQFF. The DNA of the CDR3 is TGTGCCAGCAGCGTAGATTTAGGCAATGAGCAGTTCTTC.

The chain recombines TRBV5-1 with TRBJ1-3; D remains ambiguous. The CDR3 contains 14 residues. The ends were cut back, 4 bases at V and 0 bases at J, with 8 bases in the middle. The germline V gene has CDR1 SGHRS and CDR2 YFSETQ. The CDR3 DNA is TGCGCCAGCAGCGAGACAACCTCTGGAAACACCATATATTTT. Its translation is CASSETTSGNTIYF.

This clonotype was counted between two and nine times. The rearrangement uses TRBV7-8 and TRBJ2-7; D might be TRBD1 (6 bases). Germline loops: CDR1 SGHVS, CDR2 FQNEAQ. The length of the CDR3 is 14 residues. Trimming cost V 7 bases and J 6 bases, with 19 bases left between them. CDR3 sequence (DNA): TGTGCCAGCAAGATCCGACCGCAGGGGCCCGAGCAGTACTTC. Translation: CASKIRPQGPEQYF.

This clonotype was detected a few times. The V call is TRBV4-1, the J call TRBJ2-2, with TRBD1 as a possible D gene (6 bases). CDR1 is MGHRA and CDR2 is YSYEKL in the germline V gene. The V end was cut by 3 bases, the J end by 7 bases, with 15 bases between. The CDR3 extends over 15 amino acids. The CDR3 here is CASSQGDRYHGELFF. The CDR3 nucleotides are TGCGCCAGCAGCCAGGGTGACAGGTACCACGGGGAGCTGTTTTTT.